The 23 T cell receptor beta chains below come from one sample, sequenced in a study of cytomegalovirus exposure and HLA in healthy donors. PCR primers comprised 60 Vbeta and 13 Jbeta primers. Assay used: immunoSEQ multiplex PCR; TCRdb lists only in-frame clones, some missing. Of 150,000 to 170,000 clones listed, 75% to 85% were seen once; the top ten hold roughly 7.1%. The sequencing sample was made of PBMCs. These receptors came from a man aged 30 to 39 in good health and CMV-seropositive.

This clone turned up a few times. A read error may produce the germline difference seen at one junction end. The chain employs TRBV6-1 and TRBJ1-1, with 7 bases aligning to TRBD1. CDR1 and CDR2 (germline): MNHNS, SASEGT. CDR3 length: 12 residues. The CDR3 bases are TGTGCCAGCTGTGAAGGACAGGCCCGAGCTTTCTTT. Its translation is CASCEGQARAFF.

This clone was seen a handful of times. The rearrangement links TRBV12-2 to TRBJ2-6; TRBD1, the table's D call, was not compared with the DNA. TRBV12-2 is noted as a pseudogene. The CDR3 runs to 22 residues. CDR3 residues: CASRLAPLRPDRGHSGANVLTF. As DNA, the CDR3 is TGTGCAAGTCGCTTAGCGCCCCTCAGGCCTGACAGGGGCCACTCTGGGGCCAACGTCCTGACTTTC.

The count of this clone is one. The chain joins TRBV9 to TRBJ1-1; 9 nucleotides match TRBD1. Germline loops: CDR1 SGDLS, CDR2 YYNGEE. The CDR3 covers 15 residues. Trimming removed 4 bases from V and 3 bases from J; junction bases left unmatched: 7. The CDR3 nucleotides are TGTGCCAGCAGCAGCCATGACAGGGGGGACACTGAAGCTTTCTTT. Translating it yields CASSSHDRGDTEAFF.

The chain joins TRBV11-2 to TRBJ2-1; D unclear. V dropped 1 base and J dropped 7 bases, with 5 bases sitting between them. CDR3 length equals 12 residues. Germline CDR1 is SGHAT and CDR2 is FQNNGV. The CDR3 is CASSLGINEQFF. The CDR3 nucleotides are TGTGCCAGCAGCTTAGGTATTAATGAGCAGTTCTTC.

The chain joins TRBV4-2 to TRBJ2-7, with D possibly TRBD1 on 6 matching bases. Trimming left V 2 bases short and J 0 bases short, with 11 bases between. CDR3 length equals 15 residues. The germline V gene encodes CDR1 LGHNA and CDR2 YNFKEQ. The CDR3 here is CASSQSGATSYEQYF. The CDR3 nucleotides are TGTGCCAGCAGCCAATCAGGGGCGACCTCCTACGAGCAGTACTTC.

J is TRBJ2-1 and V is TRBV7-2; TRBD2 matches 10 bases. This CDR3 spans 15 amino acids. The germline V gene has CDR1 SGHTA and CDR2 FQGNSA. With V trimmed by 3 bases and J by 4 bases, 3 bases remained unmatched. CDR3 sequence: CASSFSGGPYNEQFF. CDR3 DNA: TGTGCCAGCAGCTTTAGCGGGGGGCCTTACAATGAGCAGTTCTTC.

The chain recombines TRBV27 with TRBJ2-7, with a possible D match to TRBD2 (6 bases). Germline CDR1 reads MNHEY; CDR2 reads SMNVEV (reference sequence). V lost 5 bases and J 3 bases, leaving 14 bases between the germline ends. The CDR3 has 14 residues. The CDR3 DNA is TGTGCCAGCAGTCGTAATAGCGGATACTACGAGCAGTACTTC. This translates into CASSRNSGYYEQYF.

The V call is TRBV11-3, the J call TRBJ2-3; D might be TRBD1 (6 bases). The CDR3 spans 17 residues. The germline CDR1 and CDR2 sequences are SGHNT and YENEEA. Deletions cut 2 bases from V and 5 bases from J, with 20 bases between. The CDR3 here is CASSLRGPGHPGDTQYF. The DNA for the CDR3 is TGTGCCAGCAGCTTACGGGGCCCGGGACACCCAGGAGATACGCAGTATTTT.

V usage is TRBV15 and J usage is TRBJ2-1; 10 bases fit TRBD2. This CDR3 has 16 residues. CDR1 and CDR2 from the germline V gene are LNHNV and YYDKDF (reference sequence). V dropped 5 bases and J dropped 9; count of bases not matched to a gene: 13. The CDR3 sequence is CATSPLLAGAPGEQFF. The CDR3 DNA reads as TGTGCCACCAGCCCCCTCCTAGCGGGAGCCCCGGGTGAGCAGTTCTTC.

V and J are TRBV6-4 and TRBJ1-1; no reliable D call. The CDR3 spans 14 residues. Germline V gene lookup returns CDR1 MRHNA and CDR2 SNTAGT. V dropped 5 bases and J dropped 1 base, with 11 bases sitting between them. The CDR3 DNA is TGTGCCAGCAGTCCGTCCCCCGGGAACACTGAAGCTTTCTTT. As protein: CASSPSPGNTEAFF.

As to this clone: The DNA is omitted, as the CDR3 cannot be located on it reliably, and the CDR3 follows TCRdb's listing. V is TRBV7-3 and J is TRBJ2-2; TRBD2 reflects the table's D call only, with no check against the DNA. Including both end residues, the CDR3 is 13 amino acids long. In germline, CDR1 is SGHTA, CDR2 FQGTGA. The chain's CDR3 is CASSPRRAGELFF.

J is TRBJ1-2 and V is TRBV11-1, with a weak D call TRBD1 (6 bases). Germline CDR1 and CDR2: SGHAT and FQDESV (reference sequence). This CDR3 is 13 amino acids long. V lost 5 bases and J 3 bases, leaving 10 bases between the germline ends. CDR3 protein: CASSPRTDYGYTF. CDR3 bases: TGTGCCAGCAGCCCCCGGACAGACTATGGCTACACCTTC.

This CDR3 reads CASSVEAGGVTDTQYF. The CDR3 coding sequence is TGTGCCAGCAGCGTAGAGGCAGGGGGAGTCACAGATACGCAGTATTTT. This rearrangement joins TRBV9 to TRBJ2-3; the match to TRBD1 covers 7 bases. V gave up 0 bases and J gave up 2 bases; unmatched junction bases: 6. The germline gives CDR1 SGDLS, CDR2 YYNGEE. The CDR3 sequence is 16 residues long.

The genes are TRBV5-4 and TRBJ2-7, with 8 positions matching TRBD2. CDR1 and CDR2 from the germline V gene are SGHNT and YYREEE (reference sequence). The junction had 7 bases not matched to a gene; V was cut back by 8 bases and J by 3 bases. This CDR3 is built from 13 residues. CDR3 sequence: CASGRGGYYEQYF. CDR3 coding DNA: TGTGCCAGTGGCCGGGGGGGCTACTACGAGCAGTACTTC.

The chain carries TRBV11-2 and TRBJ1-4; D remains unclear. This CDR3 comprises 15 residues. The germline gives CDR1 SGHAT, CDR2 FQNNGV. V was shortened by 5 bases and J by 3 bases, with 13 bases between the two germline ends. This CDR3 is CASSLRVGANEKLFF. The CDR3 nucleotides read TGTGCCAGCAGCCTTCGGGTGGGTGCTAATGAAAAACTGTTTTTT.

As regards this clone: A read error may account for a junction end that differs from germline. The chain employs TRBV6-5 and TRBJ2-1; tentative D call: TRBD2 (5 bases). Germline CDR1 is MNHEY and CDR2 is SVGAGI. CDR3 size: 12 residues. The DNA for the CDR3 is TGTGCCAGCAATCCCGTGAGGGAGAGGCCGGTCTTC. Its translation is CASNPVRERPVF.

V gene TRBV10-3 combines with J gene TRBJ2-2; 11 bases fit TRBD1. The germline gives CDR1 ENHRY, CDR2 SYGVKD. The CDR3 runs 15 residues. The V segment lost 6 bases and the J segment 6 bases; nucleotides outside the gene matches: 6. The CDR3 DNA sequence: TGTGCCATCAGAGGACAGGGGGCAAAGGCCGGGGAGCTGTTTTTT. Translating gives CAIRGQGAKAGELFF.

This clone showed up just a few times. The genes are TRBV28 and TRBJ2-1, with TRBD2 as a possible D gene (6 bases). Per the germline V gene, CDR1 is MDHEN and CDR2 is SYDVKM. V was cut by 3 bases and J by 7 bases, with 34 bases left in between. The CDR3 spans 21 residues. In DNA, the CDR3 is TGTGCCAGCAGTTTCATCATGGTAAAGCTCCCGCGGGGCTCTACTACGAATGAGCAGTTCTTC. Translating it yields CASSFIMVKLPRGSTTNEQFF. Full variable domain (remainder filled in from reference TRBV28 and TRBJ2-1): DVKVTQSSRYLVKRTGEKVFLECVQDMDHENMFWYRQDPGLGLRLIYFSYDVKMKEKGDIPEGYSVSREKKERFSLILESASTNQTSMYLCASSFIMVKLPRGSTTNEQFFGPGTRLTVL.

The rearrangement uses TRBV5-4 and TRBJ2-5; the match to TRBD2 covers 7 bases. The V gene's germline CDR1 is SGHNT and CDR2 YYREEE (reference sequence). The CDR3 runs to 14 residues. Germline trimming cut 4 bases from V and 5 bases from J; bases unmatched to any gene: 8. CDR3 sequence reads: CASSTPVGGETQYF. CDR3 DNA: TGTGCCAGCAGCACCCCAGTCGGGGGGGAGACCCAGTACTTC. Variable domain in full (rest from reference TRBV5-4 and TRBJ2-5): ETGVTQSPTHLIKTRGQQVTLRCSSQSGHNTVSWYQQALGQGPQFIFQYYREEENGRGNFPPRFSGLQFPNYSSELNVNALELDDSALYLCASSTPVGGETQYFGPGTRLLVL.

The table lists this clone with a few counts. J is TRBJ2-7 and V is TRBV28; TRBD2 matches 9 bases. Germline V CDR1 and CDR2: MDHEN, SYDVKM. The CDR3 loop spans 15 amino acids. V lost 5 bases and J lost 2; bases outside the gene matches: 7. The CDR3 reads CASSPTSGGTYEQYF. The CDR3 DNA reads TGTGCCAGCAGTCCGACTAGCGGAGGGACCTACGAGCAGTACTTC.

The chain employs TRBV7-3 and TRBJ2-3, with D maybe TRBD1 (5 bases). Germline values: CDR1 SGHTA, CDR2 FQGTGA. V was shortened by 0 bases and J by 8 bases, with 12 bases between the two germline ends. This CDR3 contains 14 residues. In nucleotides, the CDR3 is TGTGCCAGCAGCTTAACGGCGACAGAACCTACGCAGTATTTT. Residues: CASSLTATEPTQYF.

The chain recombines TRBV30 with TRBJ1-2, with 7 bases fitting TRBD1. V shed 5 bases, J shed 5 bases, and the junction held 11 bases outside the gene matches. CDR3 length: 14 amino acids. Germline V CDR1 and CDR2: GTSNPN, SVGIG (reference sequence). In DNA, the CDR3 is TGTGCCTGGGCCAACAGGGGTGAGTCGTATGGCTACACCTTC. Amino acids: CAWANRGESYGYTF.

The CDR3 DNA reads as TGTGCCAGCAGCTTAGGTAGCGGACTCCCCTACAATGAGCAGTTCTTC. Translating gives CASSLGSGLPYNEQFF. The chain couples TRBV11-3 to TRBJ2-1, with D perhaps TRBD2 (6 bases). Trimming removed 1 base from V and 2 bases from J, with 12 bases in between. Germline V gene data show CDR1 as SGHNT and CDR2 as YENEEA. This CDR3 region has 16 residues.